Given below is one T cell receptor beta chain in context. The data were obtained in a study of blood T cell repertoires in COVID-19. Study background: PBMCs, B-cell-depleted T cells, or T cells were the source of the cDNA or gDNA that made up the material.

V lost 2 bases and J lost 5; bases outside the gene matches: 3. The CDR3 runs 13 residues. Per germline, CDR1 GTSNPN and CDR2 SVGIG (reference sequence). Source study methods: Reference gene primers were amplified, and this amplification served to estimate nucleated cell counts. TCRdb's table, derived via immunoSEQ multiplex PCR, lists solely in-frame clones and lacks some. V and J calls and clone size are those listed in that table; D and trimming were worked out from the DNA. The sample contains 430,000 or so clones, over 85% of which appear only once. Input material: peripheral blood. The sequence derives from a man aged 18 to 30 with COVID-19, enrolled during active disease. The chain carries TRBV30 and TRBJ1-5, with 7 bases fitting TRBD1. The CDR3 is CAWSRTGYQPQHF. As DNA, the CDR3 is TGTGCCTGGAGTCGGACAGGATATCAGCCCCAGCATTTT. Full variable domain (outside the CDR3, taken from reference TRBV30 and TRBJ1-5): SQTIHQWPATLVQPVGSPLSLECTVEGTSNPNLYWYRQAAGRGLQLLFYSVGIGQISSEVPQNLSASRPQDRQFILSSKKLLLSDSGFYLCAWSRTGYQPQHFGDGTRLSIL.